The 16 T cell receptor beta chains below all came from one sample that was sequenced in a study of blood T cells in healthy people across ages (dated by TCRdb to between 2014 and 2017). Library preparation was by 5' RACE. TCRdb names Illumina HiSeq 2500 as the instrument used. A second about 7 to 11 cycle PCR used a sample-barcoded 5' primer and a J-beta primer mix. TCRdb reran the public reads through fastp at Q25 and MiXCR, keeping productive beta chains. Every CDR3 protein is listed once, alongside the most common genes and DNA of its rows. The sample table holds hundreds of thousands of distinct CDR3 sequences, of which 40% to 60% were seen once. Jointly, the top ten make up around an eighth of the sample. The material sequenced was blood. All receptors come from a young man in good health.

The chain has TRBV9 and TRBJ2-1; unclear D gene. Trimming left V 4 bases short and J 9 bases short, with 20 bases between. The CDR3 totals 15 residues. Germline-derived CDR1 and CDR2 are SGDLS and YYNGEE. This CDR3 reads CASSLYEQVFGEQFF. The DNA for the CDR3 is TGTGCCAGCAGCCTATATGAGCAGGTTTTTGGTGAGCAGTTCTTC.

The chain is built from TRBV20-1 and TRBJ2-4, with D unclear. The J call is in doubt because the DNA end fits TRBJ2-7 better. Germline loops: CDR1 DFQATT, CDR2 SNEGSKA (reference sequence). This CDR3 has 16 amino acids. The CDR3 nucleotides are TGCAGTGCTAGAGATCGGGCAAGCCTTTGGATTTACGAGCAGTACTTC. Protein sequence: CSARDRASLWIYEQYF.

The chain is built from TRBV12-3 or TRBV12-4 and TRBJ2-1; TRBD2 is a possible D gene (5 bases). V lost 7 bases and J 0 bases, leaving 13 bases between the germline ends. The CDR3 loop spans 15 amino acids. The CDR3 nucleotides read TGTGCCAGCACCTGGGATGGGAGCTCCTACAATGAGCAGTTCTTC. It codes for CASTWDGSSYNEQFF.

Concerning this clonotype: At one boundary the junction diverges from the germline segment, which might be a read error. The chain links TRBV27 to TRBJ2-7; 7 bases match TRBD1. Germline V gene data show CDR1 as MNHEY and CDR2 as SMNVEV (reference sequence). The CDR3 loop spans 13 amino acids. Written as DNA, the CDR3 is TGTGCCAGCAGGGCAGGGGGAACCTACGCGCAGTACTTC. This sequence encodes CASRAGGTYAQYF.

The rearrangement uses TRBV29-1 and TRBJ2-5; D remains unclear. The closer fit of TRBJ2-7 to the DNA end suggests the J call may be wrong. Germline-derived CDR1 and CDR2 are SQVTM and ANQGSEA. The CDR3 runs to 11 residues. CDR3 protein: CSVAPGSEQYF. In DNA form, the CDR3 reads TGCAGCGTGGCCCCAGGATCCGAGCAGTACTTC.

The sample holds a few counts of this clonotype. The chain combines TRBV7-2 with TRBJ1-1; D might be TRBD1 (5 bases). V lost 1 base and J lost 6, with 12 bases in between. The CDR3 covers 14 residues. Germline V gene sequence: CDR1 SGHTA, CDR2 FQGNSA. CDR3 bases: TGTGCCAGCAGCTTAGATGAGGGGCCCCCTGAAGCTTTCTTT. This encodes CASSLDEGPPEAFF.

This chain links TRBV12-3 or TRBV12-4 with TRBJ2-2, with TRBD2 identical over 8 bases. This CDR3 is built from 16 residues. V shed 2 bases, J shed 6 bases, and the junction held 8 bases outside the gene matches. The CDR3 here is CASSLSRTGGPGELFF. The CDR3 DNA reads TGTGCCAGCAGTTTATCCCGGACGGGGGGGCCCGGGGAGCTGTTTTTT.

The V and J genes are TRBV12-3 or TRBV12-4 and TRBJ2-3, with TRBD2 identical over 7 bases. This CDR3 has 15 residues. Trimming removed 5 bases from V and 2 bases from J; junction bases left unmatched: 7. As DNA, the CDR3 is TGTGCCAGCAGTAATACCGGGACTATCACAGATACGCAGTATTTT. As protein: CASSNTGTITDTQYF.

A few counts support this clonotype. The V gene is TRBV14, the J gene TRBJ2-1; the match to TRBD2 covers 14 bases. The V and J ends lost 2 bases and 10 bases, in that order; junction bases with no gene match: 4. The CDR3 consists of 15 residues. Germline assignment: CDR1 SGHDN and CDR2 FVKESK. This chain's CDR3 is CASSQIGLAGGEQFF. CDR3 nucleotides: TGTGCCAGCAGCCAAATTGGACTAGCGGGGGGCGAGCAGTTCTTC. The whole variable domain, filled in from reference TRBV14 and TRBJ2-1, reads EAGVTQFPSHSVIEKGQTVTLRCDPISGHDNLYWYRRVMGKEIKFLLHFVKESKQDESGMPNNRFLAERTGGTYSTLKVQPAELEDSGVYFCASSQIGLAGGEQFFGPGTRLTVL.

This clonotype was seen many times. DNA of the CDR3: TGTGCCAGCAGTTTACCCGGACAGCGTTTTCTGTACTTC. It specifies CASSLPGQRFLYF. This chain joins TRBV28 and TRBJ2-7; TRBD1 is a possible D gene (6 bases). This CDR3 comprises 13 residues. V lost 2 bases, J lost 12 bases, and 17 bases lay in between. Germline CDR1 MDHEN, CDR2 SYDVKM.

The V and J genes are TRBV7-9 and TRBJ2-2; D assignment may be TRBD1 or TRBD2 (6 bases each). Trimming pared 5 bases from V and 10 bases from J, leaving 11 bases between. CDR3 length: 12 residues. The germline V gene encodes CDR1 SEHNR and CDR2 FQNEAQ (reference sequence). CDR3 loop: CASSLGGSELFF. The CDR3 DNA reads TGTGCCAGCAGCCTCGGGGGCTCGGAGCTGTTTTTT.

The CDR3 spells CASSSPTGGLPGAFF. In nucleotides, the CDR3 is TGTGCCAGCAGCTCTCCGACAGGGGGCCTCCCGGGAGCTTTCTTT. J is TRBJ1-1 and V is TRBV7-9, with TRBD1 matching 10 bases. The V gene end was trimmed by 4 bases and the J gene end by 10 bases; junction bases not matched to a gene: 12. The CDR3 extends over 15 amino acids. Germline V CDR1 and CDR2: SEHNR, FQNEAQ (reference sequence).

The chain uses TRBV29-1 and TRBJ1-1, with D maybe TRBD1 (6 bases). The germline gives CDR1 SQVTM, CDR2 ANQGSEA. Trimming pared 6 bases from V and 4 bases from J, leaving 12 bases between. This CDR3 comprises 12 residues. CDR3 sequence (DNA): TGCAGCGTACAGGGCCAGGGCACTGAAGCTTTCTTT. This sequence encodes CSVQGQGTEAFF. Using reference TRBV29-1 and TRBJ1-1 for the parts outside the CDR3, the full variable domain is SAVISQKPSRDICQRGTSLTIQCQVDSQVTMMFWYRQQPGQSLTLIATANQGSEATYESGFVIDKFPISRPNLTFSTLTVSNMSPEDSSIYLCSVQGQGTEAFFGQGTRLTVV.

The J gene is TRBJ1-6, the V gene TRBV9, with unresolved D. The V end lost 0 bases, the J end lost 7 bases, and 8 bases lay between the germline ends. There are 14 residues in the CDR3. Germline loops: CDR1 SGDLS, CDR2 YYNGEE. The CDR3: CASSVDGLNSPLHF. CDR3 coding DNA: TGTGCCAGCAGCGTAGACGGATTAAATTCACCCCTCCACTTT.

The rearrangement uses TRBV11-2 and TRBJ1-6; possible D gene TRBD1, 5 bases. This CDR3 has 15 residues. Trimming left V 3 bases short and J 5 bases short, with 11 bases between. The V gene's germline CDR1 is SGHAT and CDR2 FQNNGV. The CDR3 is CASSFSGGNNSPLHF. CDR3 nucleotides: TGTGCCAGCAGCTTCTCGGGGGGTAATAATTCACCCCTCCACTTT.

This clonotype was counted many times. This sequence joins TRBV4-1 and TRBJ2-3; D uncertain. V was clipped by 0 bases and J by 0 bases, with 13 bases between them. The V gene's germline CDR1 is MGHRA and CDR2 YSYEKL. This CDR3 comprises 17 residues. Here the CDR3 DNA reads TGCGCCAGCAGCCAAGATCTACATCCGTCTAGCACAGATACGCAGTATTTT. This gives the protein CASSQDLHPSSTDTQYF.